This record covers a single TCR beta chain. The junction and the germline gene differ at one end; a read error may be behind it. Processing of graft tissue released intraepithelial and lamina propria lymphocytes. The protocol was immunoSEQ multiplex PCR, while the TCRdb copy is restricted to in-frame clones and leaves out a portion. This table holds 60,000 to 70,000 clones, roughly 89% found once. The data were obtained in a study of graft-versus-host responses after intestinal transplantation. Per the germline V gene, CDR1 is MDHEN and CDR2 is SYDVKM. CDR3 length: 14 amino acids. The chain couples TRBV28 to TRBJ1-5; D is ambiguous. This TCR was sampled from a human patient who received an intestinal transplant, so some T cells may come from the graft donor. The specimen was ileum tissue, collected about 350 days after transplant. DNA of the CDR3: TGTGCCAGCAGATCAGCCCTTAGCAATCAGCCCCGGCATTTT. Translation: CASRSALSNQPRHF.